The next 21 T cell receptor beta chains were all read from a single sample in a study of CD8 T cells in ankylosing spondylitis. Study-wide results and limits: It appeared that ankylosing spondylitis blood was characterized by a TCR beta motif of several highly homologous variants.

The antigens of these receptors remain unknown. TCRdb processed the 5' RACE reads anew with MiXCR; each CDR3 protein has one entry. Of a few hundred thousand distinct CDR3 sequences detected, about 17% appear once; the ten largest clones hold roughly 46%. Source material: blood, either unsorted or a sorted T cell fraction (not recorded which). These TCRs come from a male donor with ankylosing spondylitis.

This clonotype was seen a handful of times. The V call is TRBV10-2, the J call TRBJ2-1; a possible D gene is TRBD2 (5 bases). The V gene's germline CDR1 is WSHSY and CDR2 SAAADI. Trimming shortened V by 3 bases and J by 0 bases, and 9 bases separated the two germline ends. The CDR3 loop spans 15 amino acids. The CDR3 bases are TGCGCCAGCAGTGAAGAGCGGAGCTCCTACAATGAGCAGTTCTTC. This codes for CASSEERSSYNEQFF.

In its sample, this clonotype was seen many times. The rearrangement uses TRBV5-1 and TRBJ2-7, with 9 bases aligning to TRBD1. Germline V gene sequence: CDR1 SGHRS, CDR2 YFSETQ. J gave up 7 bases and V 4 bases, and 15 bases lay outside the gene matches. CDR3 length: 16 amino acids. CDR3 sequence: CASSLVPGQGKGEQYF. The CDR3 DNA sequence: TGCGCCAGCAGCCTCGTCCCGGGACAGGGTAAAGGAGAGCAGTACTTC.

The sample holds a few counts of this clonotype. The CDR3 DNA is TGCGCCAGCAGCCAAACAATACTAGCGGGGGGGCAATCGCGATATTACTCCTACGAGCAGTACTTC. It codes for CASSQTILAGGQSRYYSYEQYF. The chain links TRBV4-1 to TRBJ2-7; 13 bases map to TRBD2. Germline values: CDR1 MGHRA, CDR2 YSYEKL. The CDR3 consists of 22 residues. With 2 bases clipped from V and 0 bases from J, the junction kept 19 bases outside the gene matches.

This clonotype was recorded at least ten times. This chain connects TRBV4-1 to TRBJ2-7, with 7 nucleotides matching TRBD2. V lost 5 bases to trimming and J lost 3 bases; unmatched junction nucleotides: 13. The germline V gene encodes CDR1 MGHRA and CDR2 YSYEKL. CDR3 length: 16 amino acids. The CDR3 DNA reads as TGCGCCAGCAGCGACATTGCTAGCGGCCTTCACTACGAGCAGTACTTC. This codes for CASSDIASGLHYEQYF.

The chain uses TRBV7-6 and TRBJ2-3; tentatively, D is TRBD2 (6 bases). Deletions cut 4 bases from V and 4 bases from J, with 21 bases between. The CDR3 covers 17 residues. Per the germline V gene, CDR1 is SGHVS and CDR2 is FNYEAQ. CDR3 sequence: CASSSFRDSSSPDTQYF. The CDR3 DNA follows: TGTGCCAGCAGCTCCTTCCGGGACTCGTCGAGCCCAGATACGCAGTATTTT.

The V gene is TRBV5-4, the J gene TRBJ2-5; TRBD2 is a possible D gene (6 bases). Trimming pared 6 bases from V and 5 bases from J, leaving 17 bases between. Germline CDR1 reads SGHNT; CDR2 reads YYREEE (reference sequence). This CDR3 has 14 amino acids. The CDR3 loop is CASNNVGGEETQYF. The CDR3 DNA sequence: TGTGCCAGCAATAATGTTGGCGGGGAGGAGACCCAGTACTTC.

The chain combines TRBV28 with TRBJ2-3; 8 bases line up with TRBD1. Germline CDR1 reads MDHEN; CDR2 reads SYDVKM. This CDR3 is 15 amino acids long. J lost 5 bases, V lost 5 bases, and 9 bases had no gene match. The CDR3 here is CASSPQGALEDTQYF. CDR3 coding DNA: TGTGCCAGCAGTCCTCAGGGGGCCCTTGAAGATACGCAGTATTTT.

The sample holds a few counts of this clonotype. The chain combines TRBV28 with TRBJ2-1, with 8 bases fitting TRBD2. Germline V CDR1 and CDR2: MDHEN, SYDVKM. Germline trimming cut 1 base from V and 9 bases from J; bases unmatched to any gene: 8. The CDR3 is 15 amino acids. The CDR3 reads CASSLLTGGPGEQFF. The CDR3 DNA reads TGTGCCAGCAGTTTATTGACGGGAGGGCCCGGTGAGCAGTTCTTC.

This clonotype has only a few counts. The chain recombines TRBV24-1 with TRBJ2-3, with 11 bases identical to TRBD1. V was pared by 4 bases and J by 4 bases, with 6 bases of the junction left unmatched. Germline V CDR1 and CDR2: KGHDR, SFDVKD. The CDR3 covers 16 residues. The CDR3 is CATSEQDRGPADTQYF. DNA of the CDR3: TGTGCCACCAGTGAACAGGACAGGGGGCCAGCAGATACGCAGTATTTT.

As DNA, the CDR3 is TGTGCCGGAGGGGGTCTTAACACCGGGGAGCTGTTTTTT. Its translation: CAGGGLNTGELFF. The chain couples TRBV19 to TRBJ2-2; D could derive from TRBD1 or TRBD2 (6 bases each). The length of the CDR3 is 13 residues. V lost 11 bases and J lost 2, with 12 bases in between. The germline CDR1 and CDR2 sequences are LNHDA and SQIVND (reference sequence).

The rearrangement links TRBV30 to TRBJ2-7; 9 bases agree with TRBD2. V lost 0 bases and J lost 1; bases outside the gene matches: 1. Germline V gene lookup returns CDR1 GTSNPN and CDR2 SVGIG (reference sequence). The CDR3 is 14 residues long. The CDR3 DNA reads TGTGCCTGGAGTGTCGCGGGAGGGTCCTACGAGCAGTACTTC. As protein: CAWSVAGGSYEQYF.

The chain employs TRBV20-1 and TRBJ1-5, with a tentative D call TRBD1 (6 bases). Trimming cost V 6 bases and J 4 bases, with 25 bases left between them. The CDR3 is 17 amino acids. Germline V gene lookup returns CDR1 DFQATT and CDR2 SNEGSKA (reference sequence). CDR3 loop: CSAVGGQQSIFNQPQHF. DNA of the CDR3: TGCAGTGCAGTTGGGGGGCAGCAAAGTATTTTTAATCAGCCCCAGCATTTT.

This clonotype was seen more than once but under ten times. The J gene is TRBJ2-7, the V gene TRBV5-1, with D unclear. Germline V gene lookup returns CDR1 SGHRS and CDR2 YFSETQ. This CDR3 is built from 14 residues. Trimming took 2 bases from V and 2 from J, leaving 11 bases between them. CDR3 region: CASSFGLGAYEQYF. The CDR3 bases are TGCGCCAGCAGCTTTGGGCTAGGAGCCTACGAGCAGTACTTC.

This clonotype occurred a few times. V usage is TRBV24-1 and J usage is TRBJ2-1; maybe TRBD2 (5 bases). Germline-derived CDR1 and CDR2 are KGHDR and SFDVKD. CDR3 length: 11 amino acids. The V and J ends lost 9 bases and 8 bases respectively, with 10 bases between them. The DNA of the CDR3 is TGTGCCACCGGTCCGCGGGATGAGCAGTTCTTC. This codes for CATGPRDEQFF.

In its sample, this clonotype was seen a few times. The chain recombines TRBV29-1 with TRBJ2-2; the D gene is possibly TRBD1 (6 bases). The V and J ends lost 7 bases and 6 bases respectively, with 12 bases between them. This CDR3 is 12 amino acids long. Germline V CDR1 and CDR2: SQVTM, ANQGSEA. The CDR3 DNA reads TGCAGCGCACAACAGGGCCCCGGGGAGCTGTTTTTT. Its protein is CSAQQGPGELFF.

The rearrangement uses TRBV20-1 and TRBJ2-7; tentative D call: TRBD2 (6 bases). CDR3 length equals 15 residues. Germline V lookup: CDR1 DFQATT, CDR2 SNEGSKA (reference sequence). V was cut by 0 bases and J by 0 bases, with 12 bases left in between. The CDR3 coding sequence is TGCAGTGCTAGAGACTTACAGGACTACTCCTACGAGCAGTACTTC. This codes for CSARDLQDYSYEQYF.

The rearrangement links TRBV6-1 to TRBJ2-7, with 10 bases matching TRBD2. V was clipped by 1 base and J by 7 bases; unmatched bases: 13. Germline CDR1 is MNHNS and CDR2 is SASEGT. The CDR3 loop spans 17 amino acids. CDR3 DNA: TGTGCCAGCAGTGAAGTACTAGCGGGGACCATCTACGTGGAGCAGTACTTC. This encodes CASSEVLAGTIYVEQYF.

The CDR3 region is CSVEVWGLAGGQDTQYF. The CDR3 DNA follows: TGCAGCGTTGAAGTTTGGGGACTAGCGGGGGGGCAAGATACGCAGTATTTT. The genes are TRBV29-1 and TRBJ2-3, with TRBD2 matching 16 bases. The CDR3 covers 17 residues. Germline CDR1 is SQVTM and CDR2 is ANQGSEA. With V trimmed by 1 base and J by 5 bases, 6 bases remained unmatched.

The gene calls are TRBV4-1 and TRBJ1-3; D is unresolved. The CDR3 sequence is 18 residues long. The germline V gene encodes CDR1 MGHRA and CDR2 YSYEKL. Trimming stripped 5 bases from V and 0 bases from J, with 20 bases between. CDR3 in amino acids: CASSTGPLDRRSGNTIYF. The CDR3, as DNA: TGCGCCAGCAGCACCGGCCCCTTAGACCGGCGCTCTGGAAACACCATATATTTT.

The chain is built from TRBV28 and TRBJ1-4; tentatively, D is TRBD1 (6 bases). Germline V CDR1 and CDR2: MDHEN, SYDVKM. The CDR3 consists of 16 residues. V was clipped by 5 bases and J by 10 bases, with 23 bases between them. The CDR3 bases are TGTGCCAGCAGTCCCCCCCCGGGGGCCCTGGGTGGAAAACTGTTTTTT. Its translation: CASSPPPGALGGKLFF. Together with reference TRBV28 and TRBJ1-4, the CDR3 gives the full variable domain: DVKVTQSSRYLVKRTGEKVFLECVQDMDHENMFWYRQDPGLGLRLIYFSYDVKMKEKGDIPEGYSVSREKKERFSLILESASTNQTSMYLCASSPPPGALGGKLFFGSGTQLSVL.

The V call is TRBV11-2, the J call TRBJ2-5; 9 bases fit TRBD2. Germline-derived CDR1 and CDR2 are SGHAT and FQNNGV. Unmatched junction bases numbered 16, after V lost 5 bases and J lost 9 bases. The CDR3 has 16 amino acids. Here the CDR3 DNA reads TGTGCCAGCAGCCGGGGGGGCCTAGCGGGATCCGATGCCCAGTACTTC. This encodes CASSRGGLAGSDAQYF.